This TCR beta chain comes out of a study of cytomegalovirus exposure and HLA in healthy donors. The germline gives CDR1 MDHEN, CDR2 SYDVKM. V shed 8 bases and J 7 bases; nucleotides not matched to a gene: 8. CDR3 size: 13 residues. The study ran its PCR with 60 Vbeta and 13 Jbeta primers. Profiling relied on immunoSEQ multiplex PCR, and the TCRdb table lists in-frame clones only, not all of them. The sample holds fewer than 200,000 clones; around 81% are singletons and the top ten take 13%. J is TRBJ2-1 and V is TRBV28; 7 bases are a match to TRBD2. The sequencing sample was made of PBMCs. This sequence was found in a woman aged 50 to 65 in good health and CMV-seronegative. CDR3: CASFRSGVNEQFF. CDR3 nucleotides: TGTGCCAGCTTCAGGAGCGGGGTTAATGAGCAGTTCTTC.